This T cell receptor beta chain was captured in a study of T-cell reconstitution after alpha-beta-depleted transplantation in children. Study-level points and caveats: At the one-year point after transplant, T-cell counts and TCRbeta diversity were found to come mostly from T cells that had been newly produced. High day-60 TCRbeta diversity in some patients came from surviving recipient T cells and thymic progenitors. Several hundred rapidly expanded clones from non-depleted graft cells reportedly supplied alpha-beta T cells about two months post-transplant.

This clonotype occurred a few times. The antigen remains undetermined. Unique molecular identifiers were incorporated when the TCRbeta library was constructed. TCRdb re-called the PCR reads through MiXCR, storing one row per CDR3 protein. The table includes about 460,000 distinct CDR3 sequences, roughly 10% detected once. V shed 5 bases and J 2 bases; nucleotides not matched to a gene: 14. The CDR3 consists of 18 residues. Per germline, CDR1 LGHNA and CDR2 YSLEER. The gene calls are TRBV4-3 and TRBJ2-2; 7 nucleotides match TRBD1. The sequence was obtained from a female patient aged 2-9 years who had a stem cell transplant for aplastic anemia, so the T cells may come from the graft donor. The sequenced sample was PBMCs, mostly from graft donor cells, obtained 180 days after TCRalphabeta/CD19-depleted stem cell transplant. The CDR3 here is CASSDYIFGTENTGELFF. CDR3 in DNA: TGCGCCAGCAGCGACTATATATTCGGGACAGAAAACACCGGGGAGCTGTTTTTT.